This T cell receptor beta chain was captured by sequencing in a study of T cell repertoires in ileal Crohn's disease. In the study overall: Patients had a median approximately 8-year disease duration, and about 40% were active smokers. About half of patients got postoperative therapy: roughly 12 thiopurines, around 19 anti-TNF.

Included were adult ileal or ileocolonic Crohn's patients indicated for ileocolonic resection. Germline CDR1 is MNHEY and CDR2 is SMNVEV (reference sequence). The CDR3 is 14 residues long. The V segment lost 5 bases and the J segment 5 bases; nucleotides outside the gene matches: 6. Note on this clone: Its antigen is not known.

Generated by immunoSEQ multiplex PCR, the TCRdb table keeps only in-frame clones and is missing some. Here the sample spans 15,000 or so clones, about 92% being singletons. Study-wide results and caveats: All patients with clonality above 26.8% had endoscopic recurrence.

Sequenced: ileal tissue. The TCR sequence derives from an adult with Crohn's disease. This sequence joins TRBV27 and TRBJ1-2; TRBD1 aligns across 9 bases. The CDR3 DNA sequence: TGTGCCAGCAGTCCGGGACAGGGACTGTATGGCTACACCTTC. Its protein is CASSPGQGLYGYTF.